A single sample gave rise to the 21 T cell receptor beta chains below, sequenced in a study of T-cell reconstitution after alpha-beta-depleted transplantation in children. Unique molecular identifiers were used in preparing the TCRbeta library. TCRdb called the PCR reads again in MiXCR, with one record for every CDR3 protein. The sample includes about 230,000 distinct CDR3 sequences, roughly 10% of them seen just once. Material: PBMCs from the stem cell graft donor, obtained from the stem cell graft. Receptors originate from a human donor who donated a stem cell graft to a child with acute lymphoblastic leukemia.

The chain is built from TRBV5-1 and TRBJ1-1; no reliable D call. Trimming pared 0 bases from V and 8 bases from J, leaving 11 bases between. Per the germline V gene, CDR1 is SGHRS and CDR2 is YFSETQ. This CDR3 spans 13 amino acids. The CDR3 spells CASSLENLREAFF. In DNA, the CDR3 is TGCGCCAGCAGCTTGGAAAATCTCAGGGAAGCTTTCTTT.

In its sample, this clonotype was seen a few times. The rearrangement joins TRBV12-3 or TRBV12-4 to TRBJ1-2; D call uncertain. V lost 5 bases and J 4 bases, leaving 14 bases between the germline ends. The CDR3 contains 14 residues. CDR3 sequence reads: CASSPIHTGYGYTF. The CDR3 DNA is TGTGCCAGCAGTCCCATACACACTGGCTATGGCTACACCTTC.

This sequence joins TRBV6-1 and TRBJ2-7; a possible D gene is TRBD1 (6 bases). V gave up 8 bases and J gave up 2 bases, with 16 bases separating them. This CDR3 has 14 residues. The germline V gene has CDR1 MNHNS and CDR2 SASEGT. The CDR3 sequence: CASSSGTPTYEQYF. For the CDR3, the DNA is TGTGCCAGCTCGTCCGGGACACCCACCTACGAGCAGTACTTC.

This clonotype has at least ten counts. V and J are TRBV10-1 and TRBJ2-5; D is perhaps TRBD2 (5 bases). CDR3 size: 14 residues. Trimming removed 0 bases from V and 1 base from J, with 6 bases in between. Germline V gene data show CDR1 as WNHNN and CDR2 as SYGVQD (reference sequence). The CDR3 loop is CASSESRAQETQYF. For the CDR3, the DNA is TGCGCCAGCAGTGAGTCGAGGGCCCAAGAGACCCAGTACTTC.

This clonotype was counted between two and nine times. As DNA, the CDR3 is TGTGCCAGCAGCAATGATAAGGATCTAGGGGACAATGAGCAGTTCTTC. Its protein product is CASSNDKDLGDNEQFF. The chain has TRBV21-1 and TRBJ2-1; no DNA check was done on the table's D call, TRBD2. TRBV21-1 is an annotated pseudogene. This CDR3 spans 16 amino acids.

This clonotype was detected a few times. This chain uses TRBV19 with TRBJ1-1; no reliable D call. The ends were cut back, 3 bases at V and 1 base at J, with 15 bases in the middle. The CDR3 runs 16 residues. The germline V gene encodes CDR1 LNHDA and CDR2 SQIVND (reference sequence). The CDR3 spells CASSIAGSRKNTEAFF. Here the CDR3 DNA reads TGTGCCAGTAGTATTGCGGGCAGTCGGAAGAACACTGAAGCTTTCTTT.

In regard to this clonotype: This may come from a read error, since a much larger clone is one base off. The rearrangement links TRBV5-1 to TRBJ1-1; D gene uncertain. The CDR3 spans 13 residues. The V and J ends lost 0 bases and 7 bases respectively, with 10 bases between them. Germline V CDR1 and CDR2: SGHRS, YFSETQ. The CDR3 DNA is TGCGCCAGCAGCTTGGATTTGGTCAGTGAAGCTTTCTTT. Translating it yields CASSLDLVSEAFF. The complete variable domain, with remaining parts taken from reference TRBV5-1 and TRBJ1-1, reads KAGVTQTPRYLIKTRGQQVTLSCSPISGHRSVSWYQQTPGQGLQFLFEYFSETQRNKGNFPGRFSGRQFSNSRSEMNVSTLELGDSALYLCASSLDLVSEAFFGQGTRLTVV.

This clonotype was found a few times. A much larger clone is a single base away; this may be a read error. Because it lacks the conserved phenylalanine or tryptophan at the end, this CDR3 is likely a read error. V usage is TRBV5-4 and J usage is TRBJ1-1, with D maybe TRBD1 (5 bases). Trimming took 1 base from V and 3 from J, leaving 13 bases between them. CDR1 and CDR2 from the germline V gene are SGHNT and YYREEE (reference sequence). The CDR3 runs 15 residues. The CDR3 loop is CASSLSYRLDTEAFS. The DNA of the CDR3 is TGTGCCAGCAGCTTGTCGTACAGGTTGGACACTGAAGCTTTCTCT.

This rearrangement joins TRBV5-1 to TRBJ1-1; D may be TRBD1 (5 bases). CDR3 size: 14 residues. The V gene's germline CDR1 is SGHRS and CDR2 YFSETQ. V lost 5 bases to trimming and J lost 1 base, with 12 bases between them. The CDR3 reads CASRQPGENTEAFF. The CDR3, as DNA: TGCGCCAGCAGACAACCGGGGGAGAACACTGAAGCTTTCTTT.

This clonotype appeared many times. The CDR3 loop reads CASSPLGGPDGYTF. Written as DNA, the CDR3 is TGCGCCAGCAGCCCCCTCGGGGGGCCCGATGGCTACACCTTC. V gene TRBV5-1 combines with J gene TRBJ1-2; TRBD1 might be the D (6 bases). The germline V and J ends were trimmed by 4 bases and 6 bases, with 16 bases remaining between them. CDR3 length: 14 residues. Germline-derived CDR1 and CDR2 are SGHRS and YFSETQ.

This clonotype was counted many times. The DNA for the CDR3 is TGTGCCAGCAGTCACCGAAGATCAGGGGGCTGGGGTCAGCCCCAGCATTTT. Residues: CASSHRRSGGWGQPQHF. The V gene is TRBV12-3 or TRBV12-4, the J gene TRBJ1-5, with 8 nucleotides matching TRBD1. With V trimmed by 5 bases and J by 6 bases, 15 bases remained unmatched. The CDR3 totals 17 residues.

The J gene is TRBJ1-4, the V gene TRBV9, with TRBD1 matching 9 bases. This CDR3 has 16 residues. Losses at the gene ends were 2 bases for V and 6 bases for J; bases not matched to a gene: 8. The germline CDR1 and CDR2 sequences are SGDLS and YYNGEE. CDR3 sequence: CASSVSSGTGYEKLFF. The CDR3 nucleotides are TGTGCCAGCAGCGTCTCCTCCGGGACAGGGTATGAAAAACTGTTTTTT.

The rearrangement links TRBV15 to TRBJ1-1, with TRBD1 identical over 10 bases. Germline CDR1 and CDR2: LNHNV and YYDKDF (reference sequence). The V gene end was trimmed by 1 base and the J gene end by 6 bases; junction bases not matched to a gene: 5. The CDR3 runs to 15 residues. This CDR3 reads CATSRVRQGAAEAFF. The CDR3 DNA is TGTGCCACCAGCAGAGTGAGACAGGGGGCCGCTGAAGCTTTCTTT. The full variable domain, rest sourced from reference TRBV15 and TRBJ1-1, is DAMVIQNPRYQVTQFGKPVTLSCSQTLNHNVMYWYQQKSSQAPKLLFHYYDKDFNNEADTPDNFQSRRPNTSFCFLDIRSPGLGDTAMYLCATSRVRQGAAEAFFGQGTRLTVV.

This clonotype was recorded many times. The chain recombines TRBV21-1 with TRBJ1-1; TRBD1, the table's D call, lacks a check against the DNA. TRBV21-1 represents a pseudogene. The CDR3 covers 15 residues. The CDR3 coding sequence is TGTGCCAGCAGCAATGTTCAGGGGGTTGACACTGAAGCTTTCTTT. Protein sequence: CASSNVQGVDTEAFF.

This clonotype was seen a handful of times. CDR3 nucleotide sequence: TGCAGCGTTGAATACAGTCCTGACGAGCAGTACTTC. Amino acid sequence: CSVEYSPDEQYF. This rearrangement joins TRBV29-1 to TRBJ2-7; D not certain. CDR3 length: 12 residues. The germline gives CDR1 SQVTM, CDR2 ANQGSEA. Trimming shortened V by 2 bases and J by 5 bases, and 10 bases separated the two germline ends.

The V gene is TRBV7-2, the J gene TRBJ2-1, with a weak D call TRBD2 (6 bases). Per germline, CDR1 SGHTA and CDR2 FQGNSA. V dropped 5 bases and J dropped 5 bases, with 7 bases sitting between them. The CDR3 loop spans 12 amino acids. CDR3 region: CASSRENNEQFF. The CDR3, as DNA: TGTGCCAGCAGCCGGGAGAACAATGAGCAGTTCTTC.

This clonotype appeared many times. The J gene is TRBJ1-2, the V gene TRBV20-1, with D maybe TRBD1 (6 bases). This CDR3 has 13 residues. Trimming left V 3 bases short and J 7 bases short, with 15 bases between. Germline V CDR1 and CDR2: DFQATT, SNEGSKA (reference sequence). For the CDR3, the DNA is TGCAGTGCTAGGGTCAGGGGTCTGGGTGGCTACACCTTC. It yields the protein CSARVRGLGGYTF.

This rearrangement joins TRBV12-3 or TRBV12-4 to TRBJ2-1; 7 bases are a match to TRBD2. The CDR3 has 16 residues. V shed 1 base, J shed 4 bases, and the junction held 7 bases outside the gene matches. DNA of the CDR3: TGTGCCAGCAGTTTAGTCGGGGGGAATTGGTACAATGAGCAGTTCTTC. Encoded protein: CASSLVGGNWYNEQFF.

This clonotype came up many times. This chain joins TRBV5-1 and TRBJ2-3; D could derive from TRBD1 or TRBD2 (5 bases each). This CDR3 has 14 residues. V gave up 5 bases and J gave up 2 bases, with 12 bases separating them. From germline, CDR1 is SGHRS and CDR2 YFSETQ. DNA of the CDR3: TGCGCCAGCAGTCCGGGGACGGACACAGATACGCAGTATTTT. This translates into CASSPGTDTDTQYF.

This chain uses TRBV11-2 with TRBJ2-7, with TRBD1 identical over 9 bases. The germline V gene has CDR1 SGHAT and CDR2 FQNNGV. The CDR3 contains 17 residues. The ends lost 5 bases at V and 4 bases at J; junction bases unmatched: 15. The CDR3 region is CASSTKGRGQGFYEQYF. CDR3 sequence (DNA): TGTGCCAGCAGCACGAAGGGTAGGGGACAGGGTTTTTACGAGCAGTACTTC.

The V call is TRBV5-1, the J call TRBJ1-1; D remains unclear. Trimming removed 0 bases at V and 2 bases at J, with 8 bases between. Germline assignment: CDR1 SGHRS and CDR2 YFSETQ. This CDR3 is built from 14 residues. The CDR3 reads CASSLGNGNTEAFF. The CDR3 bases are TGCGCCAGCAGCTTGGGTAACGGAAACACTGAAGCTTTCTTT.